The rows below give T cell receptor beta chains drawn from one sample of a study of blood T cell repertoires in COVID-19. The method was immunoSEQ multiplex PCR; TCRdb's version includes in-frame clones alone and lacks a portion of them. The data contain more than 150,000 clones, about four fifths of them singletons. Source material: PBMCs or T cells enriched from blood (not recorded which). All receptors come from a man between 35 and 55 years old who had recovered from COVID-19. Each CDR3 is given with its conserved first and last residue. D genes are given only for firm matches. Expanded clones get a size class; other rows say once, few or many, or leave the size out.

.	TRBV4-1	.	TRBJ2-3	CASSQEGSPSTDTQYF	TGCGCCAGCAGCCAAGAGGGCAGCCCCAGCACAGATACGCAGTATTTT
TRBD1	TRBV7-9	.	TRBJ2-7	CASSSRGGTGTHEQYF	TGTGCCAGCAGCTCCCGGGGCGGGACAGGGACCCACGAGCAGTACTTC
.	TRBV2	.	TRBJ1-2	CASSDPGHGGYTF	TGTGCCAGCAGTGACCCAGGGCATGGAGGCTACACCTTC
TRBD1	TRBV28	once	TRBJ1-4	CASRPGQTNEKLFF	TGTGCCAGCAGACCGGGACAGACTAATGAAAAACTGTTTTTT
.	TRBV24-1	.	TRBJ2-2	CATSDSPLGDTGELFF	TGTGCCACCAGTGATAGCCCTCTAGGGGACACCGGGGAGCTGTTTTTT
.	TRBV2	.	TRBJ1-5	CASSDSSYGQPQHF	TGTGCCAGCAGTGATTCTTCGTACGGGCAGCCCCAGCATTTT
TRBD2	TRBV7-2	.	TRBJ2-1	CASSQSGSRYNEQFF	TGTGCCAGCAGCCAAAGCGGGAGTCGGTACAATGAGCAGTTCTTC
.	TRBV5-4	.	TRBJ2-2	CASSVDSMNTGELFF	TGTGCCAGCAGCGTGGACAGCATGAACACCGGGGAGCTGTTTTTT
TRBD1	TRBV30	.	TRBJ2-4	CAWSPDSDRGYIQYF	TGTGCCTGGAGTCCCGACTCGGACAGGGGGTACATTCAGTACTTC
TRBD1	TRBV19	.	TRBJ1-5	CASSIQGAGNQPQHF	TGTGCCAGTAGTATCCAGGGGGCTGGGAATCAGCCCCAGCATTTT
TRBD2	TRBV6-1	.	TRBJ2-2	CASSEPLLAGDTGELFF	TGTGCCAGCAGTGAACCCCTTTTAGCGGGAGACACCGGGGAGCTGTTTTTT
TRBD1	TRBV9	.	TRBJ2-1	CASSAPRDRDTNRHNEQFF	TGTGCCAGCAGCGCCCCTAGGGACAGGGACACAAATCGTCACAATGAGCAGTTCTTC
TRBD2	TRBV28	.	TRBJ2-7	CASSPPGLATGEQYF	TGTGCCAGCAGTCCGCCGGGACTAGCGACAGGCGAGCAGTACTTC
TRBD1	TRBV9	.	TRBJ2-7	CASSPTTGAYEQYF	TGTGCCAGCAGCCCAACGACAGGGGCCTACGAGCAGTACTTC
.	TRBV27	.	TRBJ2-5	CASSQQGWETQYF	TGTGCCAGCAGCCAGCAGGGTTGGGAGACCCAGTACTTC
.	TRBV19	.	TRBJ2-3	CASSRAYLTDTQYF	TGTGCCAGTAGTAGGGCCTACCTCACAGATACGCAGTATTTT
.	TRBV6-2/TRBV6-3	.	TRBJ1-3	CASSYGAILGNTIYF	TGTGCCAGCAGTTACGGAGCGATATTGGGAAACACCATATATTTT
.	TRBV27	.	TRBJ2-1	CASSLSGSSYNEQFF	TGTGCCAGCAGTTTATCCGGGTCATCCTACAATGAGCAGTTCTTC
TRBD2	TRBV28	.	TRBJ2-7	CASSLAGGPYEQYF	TGTGCCAGCAGTCTAGCGGGAGGGCCGTACGAGCAGTACTTC
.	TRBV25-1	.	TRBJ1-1	CATSGRRNTEAFF	TGTGCCACCTCGGGGAGGCGGAACACTGAAGCTTTCTTT
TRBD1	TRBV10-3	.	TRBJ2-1	CAISGPGGAPSSYNEQFF	TGTGCCATCAGTGGGCCAGGGGGCGCACCTAGCTCCTACAATGAGCAGTTCTTC
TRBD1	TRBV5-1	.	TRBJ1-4	CASSLGGGNEKLFF	TGCGCCAGCAGCTTAGGGGGCGGGAATGAAAAACTGTTTTTT
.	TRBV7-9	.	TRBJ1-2	CASSLAVGNYGYTF	TGTGCCAGCAGCTTAGCTGTCGGGAACTATGGCTACACCTTC
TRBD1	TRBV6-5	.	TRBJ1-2	CASSPSWDSYGYTF	TGTGCCAGCAGCCCAAGCTGGGACAGCTATGGCTACACCTTC
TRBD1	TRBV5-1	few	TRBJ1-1	CASSLQGASTEAFF	TGCGCCAGCAGCTTACAGGGGGCGTCTACTGAAGCTTTCTTT
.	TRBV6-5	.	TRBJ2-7	CASSYSGQGREQYF	TGTGCCAGCAGTTACTCGGGGCAGGGTCGCGAGCAGTACTTC
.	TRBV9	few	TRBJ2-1	CASSVQTSHGFPIYNEQFF	TGTGCCAGCAGCGTCCAAACTAGCCACGGGTTTCCGATTTACAATGAGCAGTTCTTC
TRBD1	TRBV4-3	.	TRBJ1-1	CASSQVTGFAEAFF	TGCGCCAGCAGCCAAGTGACAGGGTTCGCTGAAGCTTTCTTT
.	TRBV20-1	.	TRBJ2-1	CSAFNNEQFF	TGCAGTGCTTTTAACAATGAGCAGTTCTTC
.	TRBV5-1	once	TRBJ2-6	CASSLEAFGSGANVLTF	TGCGCCAGCAGCTTAGAGGCTTTTGGGTCTGGGGCCAACGTCCTGACTTTC
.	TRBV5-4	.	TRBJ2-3	CASSLEPGGYTDTQYF	TGTGCCAGCAGCTTGGAACCCGGAGGTTACACAGATACGCAGTATTTT
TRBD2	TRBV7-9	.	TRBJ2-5	CASSLLIGLALETQYF	TGTGCCAGCAGCTTACTTATTGGACTAGCACTGGAGACCCAGTACTTC
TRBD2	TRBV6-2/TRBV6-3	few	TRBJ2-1	CASSYLVRGGRVHNEQFF	TGTGCCAGCAGTTACCTCGTAAGGGGCGGGAGGGTACACAATGAGCAGTTCTTC
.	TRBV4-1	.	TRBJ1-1	CASSQDPGVGTEAFF	TGCGCCAGCAGCCAAGACCCGGGGGTGGGTACTGAAGCTTTCTTT
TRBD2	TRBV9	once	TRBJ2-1	CASSVGLAGSNEQFF	TGTGCCAGCAGCGTAGGACTAGCGGGATCGAATGAGCAGTTCTTC
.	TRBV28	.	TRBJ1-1	CASSLQGRVTEAFF	TGTGCCAGCAGTTTACAGGGTCGAGTCACTGAAGCTTTCTTT
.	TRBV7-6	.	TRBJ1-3	CASSLGGVTSGNTIYF	TGTGCCAGCAGCTTAGGAGGCGTGACCTCTGGAAACACCATATATTTT
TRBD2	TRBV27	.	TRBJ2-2	CATQRFPGLAGVGELFF	TGTGCCACCCAGAGGTTCCCGGGACTAGCGGGCGTCGGGGAGCTGTTTTTT
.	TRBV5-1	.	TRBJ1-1	CASSLVAGAAEAFF	TGCGCCAGCAGCTTGGTTGCGGGGGCCGCTGAAGCTTTCTTT
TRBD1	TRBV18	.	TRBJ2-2	CASSPTGGPTGELFF	TGTGCCAGCTCACCCACAGGGGGCCCCACCGGGGAGCTGTTTTTT
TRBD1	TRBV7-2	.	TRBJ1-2	CASSLGQGARYGYTF	TGTGCCAGCAGCTTAGGACAGGGGGCGAGGTATGGCTACACCTTC
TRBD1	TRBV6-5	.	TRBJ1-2	CASRGTGTHGYTF	TGTGCCAGCAGAGGGACAGGGACCCATGGCTACACCTTC
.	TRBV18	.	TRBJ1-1	CASSPYRNTEAFF	TGTGCCAGCTCACCATACAGGAACACTGAAGCTTTCTTT
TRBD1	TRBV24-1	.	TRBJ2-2	CATGGGTGQIGELFF	TGTGCCACCGGGGGCGGGACAGGTCAAATCGGGGAGCTGTTTTTT
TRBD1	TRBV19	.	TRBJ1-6	CASWDSSSYNSPLHF	TGTGCCAGCTGGGACAGCAGCTCCTATAATTCACCCCTCCACTTT